This T cell receptor beta chain was documented in a study of OX40 agonist ivuxolimab in advanced cancers. Study at large: Each dose-escalation patient presented with hepatocellular carcinoma, melanoma, renal cell or head and neck cancer. Among those treated, three patients had partial responses, one with hepatocellular carcinoma and two with cutaneous melanoma.

The repertoire was sequenced with immunoSEQ multiplex PCR; TCRdb's copy has only in-frame clones and lacks some. Of 80,000 or so clones detected, about 90% appear once; the ten largest clones hold approximately 2%. V was clipped by 0 bases and J by 2 bases, with 13 bases between them. This CDR3 contains 16 residues. Germline lookup yields CDR1 SGHRS and CDR2 YFSETQ. This TCR derives from an adult with an advanced solid tumor such as melanoma, head and neck, liver or kidney cancer. The input for sequencing was CD4+ or CD8+ T cells sorted from blood, taken in a trial of the OX40 agonist ivuxolimab. This chain joins TRBV5-1 and TRBJ2-3; a possible D gene is TRBD2 (6 bases). The chain's CDR3 is CASSLGGLDNTDTQYF. Written as DNA, the CDR3 is TGCGCCAGCAGCTTGGGGGGACTCGATAACACAGATACGCAGTATTTT.